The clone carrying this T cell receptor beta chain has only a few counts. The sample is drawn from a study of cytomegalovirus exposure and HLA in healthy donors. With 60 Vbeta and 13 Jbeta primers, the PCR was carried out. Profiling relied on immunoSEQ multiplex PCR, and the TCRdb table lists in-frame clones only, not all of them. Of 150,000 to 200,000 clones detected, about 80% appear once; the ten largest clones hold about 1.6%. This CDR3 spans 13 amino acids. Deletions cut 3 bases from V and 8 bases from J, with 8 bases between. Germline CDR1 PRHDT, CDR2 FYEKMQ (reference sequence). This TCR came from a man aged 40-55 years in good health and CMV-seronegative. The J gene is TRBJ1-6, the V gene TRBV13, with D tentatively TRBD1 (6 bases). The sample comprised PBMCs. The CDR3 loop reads CASSLYRDSPLHF. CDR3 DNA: TGTGCCAGCAGCTTGTACAGGGATTCACCCCTCCACTTT.